The sequence of this TCR beta chain was determined in a study of shared clonotypes between healthy human individuals. On the study more broadly: CD4 naive and memory got three plates each, CD8 naive two, CD8 memory one.

Comments on this clone: Its antigen remains unidentified.

The naive CD8 subset, CD45RO-negative cells positively selected for CCR7, excluded terminally differentiated effector memory CD45RA+ cells. Study results and limitations: Lower generation probabilities were found for non-shared clonotypes than for those shared by all four donors.

The length of the CDR3 is 16 residues. Genomic DNA per cell subset filled all wells of several immunoSEQ plates. In the original analysis: With immunoSEQ giving junction-only sequences and no quality scores, filtering differed. TCRdb's table, derived via immunoSEQ multiplex PCR, lists solely in-frame clones and lacks some. V and J calls plus clone size are reproduced from that table; the DNA served to infer D and trimming. The table records millions of clones, just under 95% of them present only once. This clonotype was obtained from a man younger than 35 in good health. Sequencing input: naive CD8+ T cells sorted from blood. The chain is built from TRBV21-1 and TRBJ2-3; TRBD2 was called by the table and not checked on the DNA. TRBV21-1 constitutes a pseudogene. CDR3 residues: CASSKVAYSGTDTQYF. Here the CDR3 DNA reads TGTGCCAGCAGCAAAGTCGCCTATAGCGGCACAGATACGCAGTATTTT.